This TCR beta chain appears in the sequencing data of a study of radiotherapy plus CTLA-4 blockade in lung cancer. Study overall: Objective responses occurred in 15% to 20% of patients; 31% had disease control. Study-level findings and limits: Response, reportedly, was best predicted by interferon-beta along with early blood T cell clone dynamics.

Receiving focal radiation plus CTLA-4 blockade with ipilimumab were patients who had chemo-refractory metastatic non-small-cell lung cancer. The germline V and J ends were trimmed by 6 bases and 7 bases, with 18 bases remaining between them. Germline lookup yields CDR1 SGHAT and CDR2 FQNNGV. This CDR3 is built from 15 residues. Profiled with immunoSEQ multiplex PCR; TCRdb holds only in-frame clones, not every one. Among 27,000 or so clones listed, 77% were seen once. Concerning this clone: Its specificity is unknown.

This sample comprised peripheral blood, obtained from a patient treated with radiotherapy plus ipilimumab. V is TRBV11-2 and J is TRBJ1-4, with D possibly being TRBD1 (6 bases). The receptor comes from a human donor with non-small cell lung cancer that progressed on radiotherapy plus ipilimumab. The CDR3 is CASRHRVHGGEKLFF. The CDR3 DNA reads TGTGCCAGCAGACACAGGGTTCACGGGGGTGAAAAACTGTTTTTT.